These 4 T cell receptor beta chains were all obtained from the same sample, sequenced in a study of blood T cell repertoires in COVID-19. Repertoires were generated with immunoSEQ multiplex PCR, while TCRdb's copy carries only in-frame clones and drops some. The data contain 250,000 to 300,000 clones, about 90% of them singletons. The sequenced material came from peripheral blood. The receptors stem from a woman under 40 with COVID-19, enrolled during active disease.

The genes are TRBV24-1 and TRBJ2-2; the D is unclear. The V end was cut by 0 bases, the J end by 3 bases, with 7 bases between. The germline CDR1 and CDR2 sequences are KGHDR and SFDVKD. The CDR3 spans 15 residues. The CDR3, as DNA: TGTGCCACCAGTGATTTGCAAACAGACACCGGGGAGCTGTTTTTT. Amino acids: CATSDLQTDTGELFF.

The V and J genes are TRBV30 and TRBJ2-1, with 7 positions matching TRBD2. The CDR3 covers 12 residues. The V gene's germline CDR1 is GTSNPN and CDR2 SVGIG (reference sequence). The CDR3 DNA follows: TGTGCGGGTACTGAGTCGGGGGGAGTATGGTTCTTC. It codes for CAGTESGGVWFF.

The chain has TRBV5-4 and TRBJ1-4; TRBD1 agrees at 7 bases. Trimming cost V 0 bases and J 7 bases; bases outside gene matches: 0. Germline lookup yields CDR1 SGHNT and CDR2 YYREEE (reference sequence). The CDR3 length is 13 residues. Written as DNA, the CDR3 is TGTGCCAGCAGCTTGGAGGGGGCTGAAAAACTGTTTTTT. It encodes CASSLEGAEKLFF.

V usage is TRBV19 and J usage is TRBJ1-5; 12 nucleotides line up with TRBD1. The CDR3 is 17 amino acids. The V segment lost 7 bases and the J segment 0 bases; nucleotides outside the gene matches: 7. In germline, CDR1 is LNHDA, CDR2 SQIVND (reference sequence). DNA for the CDR3: TGTGCCAGTACCCTCGGGACAGGGGGCTTTAGCAATCAGCCCCAGCATTTT. Translated: CASTLGTGGFSNQPQHF.